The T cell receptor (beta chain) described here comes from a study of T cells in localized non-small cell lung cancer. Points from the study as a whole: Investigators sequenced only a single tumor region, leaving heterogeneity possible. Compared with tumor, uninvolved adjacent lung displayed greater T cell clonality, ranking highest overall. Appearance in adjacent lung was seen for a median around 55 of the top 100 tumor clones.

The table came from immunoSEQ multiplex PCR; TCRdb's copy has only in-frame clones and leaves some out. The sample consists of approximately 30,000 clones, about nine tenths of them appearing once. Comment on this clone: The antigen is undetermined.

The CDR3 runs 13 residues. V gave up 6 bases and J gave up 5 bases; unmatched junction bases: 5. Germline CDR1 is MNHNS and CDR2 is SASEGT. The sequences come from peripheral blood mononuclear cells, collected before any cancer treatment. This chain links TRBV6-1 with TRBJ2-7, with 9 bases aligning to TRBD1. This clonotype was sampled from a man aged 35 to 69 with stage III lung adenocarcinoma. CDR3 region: CASRTTGGHEQYF. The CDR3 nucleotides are TGTGCCAGCAGGACGACAGGGGGTCACGAGCAGTACTTC.